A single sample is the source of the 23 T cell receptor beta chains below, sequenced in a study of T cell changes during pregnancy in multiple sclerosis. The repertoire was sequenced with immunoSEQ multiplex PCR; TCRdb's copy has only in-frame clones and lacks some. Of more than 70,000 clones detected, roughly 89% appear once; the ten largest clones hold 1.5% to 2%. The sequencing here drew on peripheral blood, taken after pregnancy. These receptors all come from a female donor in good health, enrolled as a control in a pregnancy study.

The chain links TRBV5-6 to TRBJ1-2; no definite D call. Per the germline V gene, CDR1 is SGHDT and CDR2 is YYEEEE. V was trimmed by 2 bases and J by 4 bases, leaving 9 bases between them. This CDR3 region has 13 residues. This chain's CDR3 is CASSLQQLYGYTF. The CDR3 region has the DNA TGTGCCAGCAGCTTACAACAGCTCTATGGCTACACCTTC.

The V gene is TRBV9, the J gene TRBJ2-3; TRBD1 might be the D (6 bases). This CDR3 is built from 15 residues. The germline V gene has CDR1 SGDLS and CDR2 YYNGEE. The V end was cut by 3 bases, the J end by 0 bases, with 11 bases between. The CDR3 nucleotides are TGTGCCAGCAGCGACAGGGCGGTTAGCACAGATACGCAGTATTTT. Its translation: CASSDRAVSTDTQYF.

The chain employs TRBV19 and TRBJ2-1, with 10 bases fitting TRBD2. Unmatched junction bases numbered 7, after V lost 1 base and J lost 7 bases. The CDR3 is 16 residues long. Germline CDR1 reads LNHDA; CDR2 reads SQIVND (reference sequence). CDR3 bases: TGTGCCAGTAGTATAGGCGGCACTAGCGGGGTAAATGAGCAGTTCTTC. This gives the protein CASSIGGTSGVNEQFF. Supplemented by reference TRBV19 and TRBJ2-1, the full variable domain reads DGGITQSPKYLFRKEGQNVTLSCEQNLNHDAMYWYRQDPGQGLRLIYYSQIVNDFQKGDIAEGYSVSREKKESFPLTVTSAQKNPTAFYLCASSIGGTSGVNEQFFGPGTRLTVL.

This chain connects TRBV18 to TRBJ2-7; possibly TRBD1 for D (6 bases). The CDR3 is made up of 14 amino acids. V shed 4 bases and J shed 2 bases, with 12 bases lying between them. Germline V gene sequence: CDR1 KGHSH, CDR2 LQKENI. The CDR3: CASSQGRQAYEQYF. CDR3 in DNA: TGTGCCAGCTCACAAGGGCGACAGGCCTACGAGCAGTACTTC. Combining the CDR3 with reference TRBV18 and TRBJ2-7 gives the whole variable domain NAGVMQNPRHLVRRRGQEARLRCSPMKGHSHVYWYRQLPEEGLKFMVYLQKENIIDESGMPKERFSAEFPKEGPSILRIQQVVRGDSAAYFCASSQGRQAYEQYFGPGTRLTVT.

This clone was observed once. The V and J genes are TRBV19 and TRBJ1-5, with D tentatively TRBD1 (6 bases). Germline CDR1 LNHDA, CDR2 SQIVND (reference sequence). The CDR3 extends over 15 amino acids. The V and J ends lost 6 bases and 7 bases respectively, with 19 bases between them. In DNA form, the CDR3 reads TGTGCCAGTAGGGGGCCACAGGGAAACGAACAGCCCCAGCATTTT. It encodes CASRGPQGNEQPQHF.

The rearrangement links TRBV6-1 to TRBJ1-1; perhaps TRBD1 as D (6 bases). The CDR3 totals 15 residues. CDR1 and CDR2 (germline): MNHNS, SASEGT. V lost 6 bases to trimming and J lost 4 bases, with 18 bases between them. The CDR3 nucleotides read TGTGCCAGCAGGGCGACAGGCCTCATAAGCACTGAAGCTTTCTTT. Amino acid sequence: CASRATGLISTEAFF.

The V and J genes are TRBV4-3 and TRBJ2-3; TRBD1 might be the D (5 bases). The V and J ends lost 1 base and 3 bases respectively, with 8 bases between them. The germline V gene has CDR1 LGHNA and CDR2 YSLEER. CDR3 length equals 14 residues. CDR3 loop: CASSQGGETDTQYF. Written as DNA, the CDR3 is TGCGCCAGCAGCCAAGGGGGCGAGACAGATACGCAGTATTTT.

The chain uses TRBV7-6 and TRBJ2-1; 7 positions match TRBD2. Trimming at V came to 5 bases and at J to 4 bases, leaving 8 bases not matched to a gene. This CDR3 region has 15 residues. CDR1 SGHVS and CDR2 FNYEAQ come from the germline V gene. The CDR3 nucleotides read TGTGCCAGCAGCGTCAACGGAGCGGGATACAATGAGCAGTTCTTC. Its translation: CASSVNGAGYNEQFF. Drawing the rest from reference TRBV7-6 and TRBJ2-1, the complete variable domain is GAGVSQSPRYKVTKRGQDVALRCDPISGHVSLYWYRQALGQGPEFLTYFNYEAQQDKSGLPNDRFSAERPEGSISTLTIQRTEQRDSAMYRCASSVNGAGYNEQFFGPGTRLTVL.

This CDR3 reads CASSLRGGYGYTF. CDR3 nucleotide sequence: TGTGCCAGCAGCTTGAGGGGTGGCTATGGCTACACCTTC. V is TRBV5-4 and J is TRBJ1-2, with a weak D call TRBD1 (5 bases). Trimming took off 1 base at V and 4 bases at J, with 8 bases between the two ends. Germline V gives CDR1 SGHNT, CDR2 YYREEE (reference sequence). This CDR3 has 13 residues. The whole variable domain, remainder taken from reference TRBV5-4 and TRBJ1-2, is ETGVTQSPTHLIKTRGQQVTLRCSSQSGHNTVSWYQQALGQGPQFIFQYYREEENGRGNFPPRFSGLQFPNYSSELNVNALELDDSALYLCASSLRGGYGYTFGSGTRLTVV.

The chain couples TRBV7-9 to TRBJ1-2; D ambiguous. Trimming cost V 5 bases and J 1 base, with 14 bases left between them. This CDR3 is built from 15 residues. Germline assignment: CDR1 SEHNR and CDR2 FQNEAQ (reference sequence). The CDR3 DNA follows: TGTGCCAGCAGCCCGGCGGCAGCAAATAACTATGGCTACACCTTC. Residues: CASSPAAANNYGYTF. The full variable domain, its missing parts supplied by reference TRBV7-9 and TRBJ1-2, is DTGVSQNPRHKITKRGQNVTFRCDPISEHNRLYWYRQTLGQGPEFLTYFQNEAQLEKSRLLSDRFSAERPKGSFSTLEIQRTEQGDSAMYLCASSPAAANNYGYTFGSGTRLTVV.

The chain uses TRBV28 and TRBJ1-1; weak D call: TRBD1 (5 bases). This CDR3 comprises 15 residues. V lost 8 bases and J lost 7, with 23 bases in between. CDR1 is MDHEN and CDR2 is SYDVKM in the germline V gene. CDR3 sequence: CASRTPGALSLEAFF. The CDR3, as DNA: TGTGCCAGCCGCACGCCTGGGGCACTTTCCCTTGAAGCTTTCTTT.

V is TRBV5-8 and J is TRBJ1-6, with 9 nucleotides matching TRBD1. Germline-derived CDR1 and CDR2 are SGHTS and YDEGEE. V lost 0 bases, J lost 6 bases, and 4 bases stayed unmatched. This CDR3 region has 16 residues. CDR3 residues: CASSLEGQGFNSPLHF. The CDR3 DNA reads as TGTGCCAGCAGCTTGGAGGGACAGGGTTTTAATTCACCCCTCCACTTT.

CDR3 protein: CSVVGTGINYGYTF. In nucleotides, the CDR3 is TGCAGCGTTGTCGGGACAGGGATTAACTATGGCTACACCTTC. The chain has TRBV29-1 and TRBJ1-2; 9 nucleotides agree with TRBD1. V shed 4 bases, J shed 1 base, and the junction held 4 bases outside the gene matches. Looked up from germline, CDR1 is SQVTM and CDR2 is ANQGSEA. The CDR3 length is 14 residues.

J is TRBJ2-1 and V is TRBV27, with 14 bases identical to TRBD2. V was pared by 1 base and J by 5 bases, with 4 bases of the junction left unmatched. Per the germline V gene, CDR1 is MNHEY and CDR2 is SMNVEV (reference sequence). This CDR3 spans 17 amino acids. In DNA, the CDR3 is TGTGCCAGCAGTTTATATATGGGACTAGCGGGGGACAATGAGCAGTTCTTC. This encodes CASSLYMGLAGDNEQFF.

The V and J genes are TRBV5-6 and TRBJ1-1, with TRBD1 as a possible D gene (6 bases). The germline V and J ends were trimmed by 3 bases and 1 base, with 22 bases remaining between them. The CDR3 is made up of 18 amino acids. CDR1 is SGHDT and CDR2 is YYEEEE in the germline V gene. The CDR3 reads CASSSLTGTGLGNTEAFF. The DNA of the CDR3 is TGTGCCAGCAGCTCTCTGACAGGAACAGGTTTGGGGAACACTGAAGCTTTCTTT.

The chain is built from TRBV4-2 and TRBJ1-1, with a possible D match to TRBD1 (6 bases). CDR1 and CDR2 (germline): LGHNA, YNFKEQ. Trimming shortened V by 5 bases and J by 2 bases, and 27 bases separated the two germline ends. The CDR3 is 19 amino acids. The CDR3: CASSEAETGFVWGNTEAFF. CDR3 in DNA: TGTGCCAGCAGCGAAGCGGAAACAGGGTTCGTCTGGGGTAACACTGAAGCTTTCTTT.

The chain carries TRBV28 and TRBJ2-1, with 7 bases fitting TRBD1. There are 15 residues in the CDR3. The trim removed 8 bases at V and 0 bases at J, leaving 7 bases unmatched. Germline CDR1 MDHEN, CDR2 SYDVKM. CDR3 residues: CASSPRQGSYNEQFF. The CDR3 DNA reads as TGTGCCAGCTCCCCTAGACAGGGCTCCTACAATGAGCAGTTCTTC.

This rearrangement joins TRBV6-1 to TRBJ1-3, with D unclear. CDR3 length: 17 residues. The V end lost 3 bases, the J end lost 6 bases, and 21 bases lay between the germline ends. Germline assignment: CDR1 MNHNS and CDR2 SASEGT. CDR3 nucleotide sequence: TGTGCCAGCAGTGATCTGATGACCGGCGGAGGTATAAACACCATATATTTT. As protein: CASSDLMTGGGINTIYF.

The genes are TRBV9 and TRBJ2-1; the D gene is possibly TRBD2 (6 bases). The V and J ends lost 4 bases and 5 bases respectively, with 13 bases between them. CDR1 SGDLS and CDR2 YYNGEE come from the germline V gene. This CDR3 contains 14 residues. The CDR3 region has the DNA TGTGCCAGCAGCCTACCGGGACTTAACAATGAGCAGTTCTTC. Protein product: CASSLPGLNNEQFF.

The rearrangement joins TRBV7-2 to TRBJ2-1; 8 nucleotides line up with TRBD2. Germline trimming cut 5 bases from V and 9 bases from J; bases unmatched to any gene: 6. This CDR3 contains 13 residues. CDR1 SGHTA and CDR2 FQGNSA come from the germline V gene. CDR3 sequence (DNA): TGTGCCAGCAGCCCGGGACTAGACAGTGAGCAGTTCTTC. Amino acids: CASSPGLDSEQFF.

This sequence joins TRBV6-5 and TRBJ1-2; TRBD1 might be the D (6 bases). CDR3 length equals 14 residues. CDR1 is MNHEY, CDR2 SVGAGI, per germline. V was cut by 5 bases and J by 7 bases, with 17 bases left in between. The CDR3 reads CASSRDRSEGGYTF. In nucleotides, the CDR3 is TGTGCCAGCAGTCGCGACAGGTCCGAGGGTGGCTACACCTTC.

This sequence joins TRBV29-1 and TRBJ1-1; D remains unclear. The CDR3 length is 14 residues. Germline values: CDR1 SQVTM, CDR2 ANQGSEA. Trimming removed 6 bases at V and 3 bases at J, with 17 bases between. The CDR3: CSVSPTHADTEAFF. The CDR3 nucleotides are TGCAGCGTCTCACCCACACACGCGGACACTGAAGCTTTCTTT.

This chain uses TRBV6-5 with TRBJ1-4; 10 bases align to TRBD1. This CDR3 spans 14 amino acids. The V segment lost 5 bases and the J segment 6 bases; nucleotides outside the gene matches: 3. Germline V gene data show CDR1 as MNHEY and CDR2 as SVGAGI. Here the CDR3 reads CASSKGQGDEKLFF. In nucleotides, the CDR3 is TGTGCCAGCAGTAAAGGACAGGGGGATGAAAAACTGTTTTTT.